The source of this T cell receptor beta chain is a study of identifying expanded T cells in peripheral blood. Points from the study as a whole: Clone count variance between roughly two-week samples rose with total template count. Over approximately two and four weeks, about 16 and 20 clones changed, versus 1.2 between replicates.

TCRdb's copy holds only in-frame clones and misses some; the assay was immunoSEQ multiplex PCR. The sample lists about 100,000 clones; about 89% were seen once. With regard to this clone: What it binds is not known.

Germline CDR1 MNHEY, CDR2 SVGAGI. The V gene lost 5 bases and the J gene lost 0 bases, with 10 bases spanning the gap. The CDR3 consists of 15 residues. Collection occurred without any documented infections or immune events in donors. This sequence joins TRBV6-5 and TRBJ2-2; no firm D call. The receptor comes from a person aged 18 to 75 in good health. The sequencing input was blood. The CDR3 reads CASSPITANTGELFF. The CDR3 nucleotides read TGTGCCAGCAGTCCCATAACTGCGAACACCGGGGAGCTGTTTTTT.